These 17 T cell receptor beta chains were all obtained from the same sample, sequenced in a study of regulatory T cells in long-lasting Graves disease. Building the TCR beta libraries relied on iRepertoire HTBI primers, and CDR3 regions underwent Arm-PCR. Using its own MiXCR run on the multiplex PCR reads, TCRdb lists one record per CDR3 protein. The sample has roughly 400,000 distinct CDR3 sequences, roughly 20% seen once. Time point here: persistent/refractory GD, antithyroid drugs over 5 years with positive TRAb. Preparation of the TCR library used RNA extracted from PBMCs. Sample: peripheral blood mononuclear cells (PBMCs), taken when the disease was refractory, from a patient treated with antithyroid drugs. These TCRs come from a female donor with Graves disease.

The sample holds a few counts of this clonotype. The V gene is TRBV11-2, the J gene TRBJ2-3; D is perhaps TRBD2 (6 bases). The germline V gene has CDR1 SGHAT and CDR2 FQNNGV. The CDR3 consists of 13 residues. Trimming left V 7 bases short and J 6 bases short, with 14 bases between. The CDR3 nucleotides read TGTGCCAGCACTCGGGGGTACAGGGATACGCAGTATTTT. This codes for CASTRGYRDTQYF.

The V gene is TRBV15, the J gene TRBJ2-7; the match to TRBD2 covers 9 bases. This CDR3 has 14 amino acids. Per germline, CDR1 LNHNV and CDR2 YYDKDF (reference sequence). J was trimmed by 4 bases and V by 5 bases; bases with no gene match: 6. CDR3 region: CATSPGLADYEQYF. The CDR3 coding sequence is TGTGCCACCAGCCCGGGACTAGCAGATTACGAGCAGTACTTC.

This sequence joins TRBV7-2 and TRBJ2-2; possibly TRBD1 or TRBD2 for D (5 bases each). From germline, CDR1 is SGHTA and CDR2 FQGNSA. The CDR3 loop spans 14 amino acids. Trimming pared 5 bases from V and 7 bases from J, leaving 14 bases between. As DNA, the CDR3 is TGTGCCAGCAGCCCGGTCGGGGCCGACGGGGAGCTGTTTTTT. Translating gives CASSPVGADGELFF.

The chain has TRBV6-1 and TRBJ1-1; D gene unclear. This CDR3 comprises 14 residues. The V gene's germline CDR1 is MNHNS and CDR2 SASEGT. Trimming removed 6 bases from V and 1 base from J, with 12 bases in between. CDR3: CASSSEAANTEAFF. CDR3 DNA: TGTGCCAGCAGCTCCGAGGCAGCGAACACTGAAGCTTTCTTT.

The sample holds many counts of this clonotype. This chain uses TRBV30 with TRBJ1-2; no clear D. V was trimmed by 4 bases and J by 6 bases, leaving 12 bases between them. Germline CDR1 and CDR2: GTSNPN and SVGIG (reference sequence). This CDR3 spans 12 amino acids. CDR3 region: CAWTANNNGYTF. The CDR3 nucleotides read TGTGCCTGGACGGCCAACAACAATGGCTACACCTTC.

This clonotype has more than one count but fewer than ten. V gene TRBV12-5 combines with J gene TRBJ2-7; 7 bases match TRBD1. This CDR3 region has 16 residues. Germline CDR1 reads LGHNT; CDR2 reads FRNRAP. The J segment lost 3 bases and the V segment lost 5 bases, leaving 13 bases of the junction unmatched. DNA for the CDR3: TGTGCTAGTGGTCGGGACAGACTTTCTCCTCTCTACGAGCAGTACTTC. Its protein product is CASGRDRLSPLYEQYF.

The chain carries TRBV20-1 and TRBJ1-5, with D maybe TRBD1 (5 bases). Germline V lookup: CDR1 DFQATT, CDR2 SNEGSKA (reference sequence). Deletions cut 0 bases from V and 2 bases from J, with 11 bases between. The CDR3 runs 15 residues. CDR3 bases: TGCAGTGCTAGAGATTGGGGGTTGGGCAATCAGCCCCAGCATTTT. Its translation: CSARDWGLGNQPQHF.

The chain's CDR3 is CASSQEGSLNTEAFF. The CDR3 DNA sequence: TGTGCCAGCAGCCAAGAGGGCAGTTTGAACACTGAAGCTTTCTTT. The genes are TRBV3-2 and TRBJ1-1. TRBV3-2 is listed as a pseudogene. The CDR3 extends over 15 amino acids.

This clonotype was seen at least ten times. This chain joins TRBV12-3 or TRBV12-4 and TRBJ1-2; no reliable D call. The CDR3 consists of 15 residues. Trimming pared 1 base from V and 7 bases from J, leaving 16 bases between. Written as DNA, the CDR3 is TGTGCCAGCAGTTTAGACGGACGGTTAGGCTCTGGCTACACCTTC. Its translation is CASSLDGRLGSGYTF.

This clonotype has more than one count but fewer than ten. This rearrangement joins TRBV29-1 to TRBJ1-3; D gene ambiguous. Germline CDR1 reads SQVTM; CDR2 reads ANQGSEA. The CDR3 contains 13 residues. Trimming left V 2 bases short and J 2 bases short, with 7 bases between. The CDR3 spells CSVEPLAGNTIYF. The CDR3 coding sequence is TGCAGCGTTGAACCGCTTGCTGGAAACACCATATATTTT.

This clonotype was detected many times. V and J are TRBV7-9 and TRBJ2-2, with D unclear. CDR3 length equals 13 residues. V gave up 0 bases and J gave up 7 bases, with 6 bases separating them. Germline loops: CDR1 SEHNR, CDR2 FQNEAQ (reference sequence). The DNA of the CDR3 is TGTGCCAGCAGCTTAGCAGGGATCGGGGAGCTGTTTTTT. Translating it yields CASSLAGIGELFF.

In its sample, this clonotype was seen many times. The CDR3 loop is CASSRAAGYEQYF. The CDR3 coding sequence is TGTGCCAGCAGCCGGGCAGCGGGGTACGAGCAGTACTTC. This sequence joins TRBV12-3 or TRBV12-4 and TRBJ2-7, with 7 bases identical to TRBD2. This CDR3 spans 13 amino acids. Trimming took 6 bases from V and 4 from J; bases not matched to a gene: 6.

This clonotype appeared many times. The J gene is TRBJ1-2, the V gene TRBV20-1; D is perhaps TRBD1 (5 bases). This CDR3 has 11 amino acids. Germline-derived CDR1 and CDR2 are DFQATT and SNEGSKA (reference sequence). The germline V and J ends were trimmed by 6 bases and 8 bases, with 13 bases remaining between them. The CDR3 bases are TGCAGTGCCGCGACAGTTCCGGGCTACACCTTC. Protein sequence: CSAATVPGYTF.

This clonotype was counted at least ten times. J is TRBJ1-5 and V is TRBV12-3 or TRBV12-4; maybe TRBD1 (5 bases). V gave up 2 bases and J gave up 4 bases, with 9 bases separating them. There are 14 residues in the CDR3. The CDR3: CASSLPWGNQPQHF. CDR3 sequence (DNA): TGTGCCAGCAGTTTACCGTGGGGGAATCAGCCCCAGCATTTT.

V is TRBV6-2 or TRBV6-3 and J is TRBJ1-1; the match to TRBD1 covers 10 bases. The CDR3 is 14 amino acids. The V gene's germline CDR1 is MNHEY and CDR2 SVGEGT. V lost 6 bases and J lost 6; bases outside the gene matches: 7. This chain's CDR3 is CASSPGQGKSEAFF. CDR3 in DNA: TGTGCCAGCAGCCCGGGACAGGGGAAATCTGAAGCTTTCTTT.

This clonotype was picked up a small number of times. The CDR3 here is CATSRDAGGYTEAFF. The CDR3 nucleotides read TGTGCCACCAGCAGAGATGCTGGGGGGTACACTGAAGCTTTCTTT. The gene calls are TRBV15 and TRBJ1-1, with a possible D match to TRBD1 (5 bases). The CDR3 length is 15 residues. The germline gives CDR1 LNHNV, CDR2 YYDKDF (reference sequence). Trimming shortened V by 0 bases and J by 3 bases, and 11 bases separated the two germline ends. Supplemented by reference TRBV15 and TRBJ1-1, the full variable domain reads DAMVIQNPRYQVTQFGKPVTLSCSQTLNHNVMYWYQQKSSQAPKLLFHYYDKDFNNEADTPDNFQSRRPNTSFCFLDIRSPGLGDTAMYLCATSRDAGGYTEAFFGQGTRLTVV.

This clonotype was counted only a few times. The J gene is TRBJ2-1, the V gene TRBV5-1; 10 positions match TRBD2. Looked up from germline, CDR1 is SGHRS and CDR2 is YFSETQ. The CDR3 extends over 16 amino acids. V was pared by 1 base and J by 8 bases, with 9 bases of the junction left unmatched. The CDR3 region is CASSLLSSGSLDEQFF. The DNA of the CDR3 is TGCGCCAGCAGCTTGCTCTCTAGCGGGAGTCTCGATGAGCAGTTCTTC.